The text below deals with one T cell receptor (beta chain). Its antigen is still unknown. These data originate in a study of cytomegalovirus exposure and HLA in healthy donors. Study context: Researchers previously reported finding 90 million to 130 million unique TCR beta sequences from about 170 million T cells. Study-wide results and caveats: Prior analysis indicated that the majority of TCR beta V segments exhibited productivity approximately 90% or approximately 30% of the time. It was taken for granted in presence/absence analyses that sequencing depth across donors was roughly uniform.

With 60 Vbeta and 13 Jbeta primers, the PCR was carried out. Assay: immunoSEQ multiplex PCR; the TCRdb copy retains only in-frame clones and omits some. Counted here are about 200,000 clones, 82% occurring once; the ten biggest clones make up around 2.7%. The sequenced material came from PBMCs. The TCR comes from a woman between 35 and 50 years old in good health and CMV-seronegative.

CDR3 sequence reads: CASRSVEPQHF. The CDR3 DNA reads as TGTGCCAGCAGGTCAGTGGAGCCCCAGCATTTT. V gene TRBV28 combines with J gene TRBJ1-5; D uncertain. This CDR3 has 11 residues. Germline V CDR1 and CDR2: MDHEN, SYDVKM. V lost 6 bases, J lost 8 bases, and 8 bases lay in between.